This TCR beta chain was obtained from a study of Ad26.COV2.S vaccination and SARS-CoV-2 variants. Treatment defined: some 19 received Ad26.COV2.S at low or high dose, single or two shots; 5 received placebo; per-sample allocation not given. Samples came from day 63 after the first vaccine or placebo injection. A word on this clone: The antigen is undetermined.

Whole-study results and caveats: Reported post-vaccination CD8+ and CD4+ T cell responses to spike showed substantial breadth. In TCR breadth and depth analyses, total T cell responses may have been underestimated.

Trimming took off 6 bases at V and 3 bases at J, with 9 bases between the two ends. The germline CDR1 and CDR2 sequences are SGHNT and YYREEE (reference sequence). This CDR3 has 13 residues. TCRdb's table, derived via immunoSEQ multiplex PCR, lists solely in-frame clones and lacks some. Among hundreds of thousands of clones listed, 80% to 90% were seen once. The sequenced sample was peripheral blood, obtained in a trial of Ad26.COV2.S vaccine versus placebo. This TCR came from a person aged 18-65 years who received the Ad26.COV2.S COVID-19 vaccine or a placebo. The chain couples TRBV5-4 to TRBJ2-2; D may be TRBD1 (6 bases). The CDR3 region is CASNRQDTGELFF. The CDR3 region has the DNA TGTGCCAGCAACCGACAGGACACCGGGGAGCTGTTTTTT.